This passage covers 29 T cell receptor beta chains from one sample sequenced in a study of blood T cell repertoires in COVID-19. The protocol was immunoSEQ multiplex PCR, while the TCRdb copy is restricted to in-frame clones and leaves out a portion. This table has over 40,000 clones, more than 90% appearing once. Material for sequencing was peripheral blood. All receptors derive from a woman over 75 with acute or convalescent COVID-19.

Here the CDR3 DNA reads TGTGCCAGCAGTGCCTCCGGGACAGGGATTCTAATTCAGTACTTC. Protein: CASSASGTGILIQYF. This chain uses TRBV6-2 or TRBV6-3 with TRBJ2-4; 9 nucleotides agree with TRBD1. The germline CDR1 and CDR2 sequences are MNHEY and SVGEGT. The CDR3 is 15 amino acids. V shed 5 bases, J shed 10 bases, and the junction held 12 bases outside the gene matches.

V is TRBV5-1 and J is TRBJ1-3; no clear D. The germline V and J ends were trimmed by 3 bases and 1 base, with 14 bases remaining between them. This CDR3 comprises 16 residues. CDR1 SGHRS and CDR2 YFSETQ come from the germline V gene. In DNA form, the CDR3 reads TGCGCCAGCAGCTCGGGAGCAGGCACTTCTGGAAACACCATATATTTT. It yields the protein CASSSGAGTSGNTIYF.

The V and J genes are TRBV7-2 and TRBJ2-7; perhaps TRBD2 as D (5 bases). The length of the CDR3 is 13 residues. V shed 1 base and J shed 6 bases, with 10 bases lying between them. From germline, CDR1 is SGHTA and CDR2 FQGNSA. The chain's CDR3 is CASSLGADFEQYF. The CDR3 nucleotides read TGTGCCAGCAGCTTAGGGGCGGACTTCGAGCAGTACTTC.

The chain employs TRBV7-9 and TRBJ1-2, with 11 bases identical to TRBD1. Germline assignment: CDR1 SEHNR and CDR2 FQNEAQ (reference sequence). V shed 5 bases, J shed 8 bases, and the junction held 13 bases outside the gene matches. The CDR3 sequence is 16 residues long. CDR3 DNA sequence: TGTGCCAGCAGCCCAGGCATAGGACAGGGGGCGCACGGCTACACCTTC. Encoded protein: CASSPGIGQGAHGYTF. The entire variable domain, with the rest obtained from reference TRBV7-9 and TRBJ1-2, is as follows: DTGVSQNPRHKITKRGQNVTFRCDPISEHNRLYWYRQTLGQGPEFLTYFQNEAQLEKSRLLSDRFSAERPKGSFSTLEIQRTEQGDSAMYLCASSPGIGQGAHGYTFGSGTRLTVV.

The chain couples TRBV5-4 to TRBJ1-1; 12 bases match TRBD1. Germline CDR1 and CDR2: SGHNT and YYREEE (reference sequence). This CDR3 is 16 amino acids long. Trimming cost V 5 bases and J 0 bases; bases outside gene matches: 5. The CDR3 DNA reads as TGTGCCAGCAGGGCGGGACAGGGGGCTATGAACACTGAAGCTTTCTTT. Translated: CASRAGQGAMNTEAFF.

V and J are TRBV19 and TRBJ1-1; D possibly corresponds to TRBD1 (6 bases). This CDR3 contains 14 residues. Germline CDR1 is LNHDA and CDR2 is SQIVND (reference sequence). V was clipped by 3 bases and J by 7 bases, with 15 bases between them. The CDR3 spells CASSIPGHGFEAFF. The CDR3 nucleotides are TGTGCCAGTAGTATCCCGGGACACGGATTTGAAGCTTTCTTT.

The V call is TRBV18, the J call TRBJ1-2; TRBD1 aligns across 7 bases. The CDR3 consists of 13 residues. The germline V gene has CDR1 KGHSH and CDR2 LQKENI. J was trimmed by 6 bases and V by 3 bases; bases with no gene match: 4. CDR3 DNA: TGTGCCAGCTCACCGGGACAGCTCAATGGCTACACCTTC. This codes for CASSPGQLNGYTF.

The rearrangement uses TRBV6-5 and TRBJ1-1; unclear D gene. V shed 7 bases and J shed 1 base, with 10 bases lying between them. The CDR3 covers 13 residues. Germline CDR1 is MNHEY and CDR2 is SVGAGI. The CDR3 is CASTPQENTEAFF. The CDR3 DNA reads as TGTGCCAGCACCCCGCAGGAGAACACTGAAGCTTTCTTT.

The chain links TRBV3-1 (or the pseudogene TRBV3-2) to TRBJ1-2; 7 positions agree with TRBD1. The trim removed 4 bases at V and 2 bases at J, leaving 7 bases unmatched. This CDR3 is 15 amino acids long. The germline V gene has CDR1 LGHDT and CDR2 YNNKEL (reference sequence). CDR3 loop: CASSRQGGSNYGYTF. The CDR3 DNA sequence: TGTGCCAGCAGCCGTCAGGGGGGATCCAACTATGGCTACACCTTC.

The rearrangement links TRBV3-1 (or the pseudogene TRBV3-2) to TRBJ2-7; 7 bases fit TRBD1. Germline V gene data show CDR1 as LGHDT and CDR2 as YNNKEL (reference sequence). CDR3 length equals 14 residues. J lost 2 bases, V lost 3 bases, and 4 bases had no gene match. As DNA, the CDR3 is TGTGCCAGCAGCCACAGGGGGTCCCCCTACGAGCAGTACTTC. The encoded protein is CASSHRGSPYEQYF.

The CDR3 nucleotides are TGTGCCAGCAGTTACGAGGGACAGCGATTCTATCAGCCCCAGCATTTT. It yields the protein CASSYEGQRFYQPQHF. This chain links TRBV6-2 or TRBV6-3 with TRBJ1-5, with 7 bases aligning to TRBD1. This CDR3 spans 16 amino acids. Germline lookup yields CDR1 MNHEY and CDR2 SVGEGT. The J segment lost 5 bases and the V segment lost 2 bases, leaving 9 bases of the junction unmatched.

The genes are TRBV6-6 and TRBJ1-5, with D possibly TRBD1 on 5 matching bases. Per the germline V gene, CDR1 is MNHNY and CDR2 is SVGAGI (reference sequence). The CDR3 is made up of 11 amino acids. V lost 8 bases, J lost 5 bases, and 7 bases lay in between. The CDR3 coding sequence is TGTGCCAGCGGGGGGGATCAGCCCCAGCATTTT. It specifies CASGGDQPQHF.

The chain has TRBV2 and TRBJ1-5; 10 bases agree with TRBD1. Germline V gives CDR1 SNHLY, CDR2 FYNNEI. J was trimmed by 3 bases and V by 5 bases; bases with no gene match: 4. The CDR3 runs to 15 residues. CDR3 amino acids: CASSRQGAPNQPQHF. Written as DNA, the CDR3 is TGTGCCAGCAGTCGACAGGGGGCCCCCAATCAGCCCCAGCATTTT.

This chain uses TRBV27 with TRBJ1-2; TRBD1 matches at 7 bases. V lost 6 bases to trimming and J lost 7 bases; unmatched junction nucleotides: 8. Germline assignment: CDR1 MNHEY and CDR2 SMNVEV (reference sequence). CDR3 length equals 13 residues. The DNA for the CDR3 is TGTGCCAGCAGCAGAACAGGGGTTTCTGGCTACACCTTC. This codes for CASSRTGVSGYTF.

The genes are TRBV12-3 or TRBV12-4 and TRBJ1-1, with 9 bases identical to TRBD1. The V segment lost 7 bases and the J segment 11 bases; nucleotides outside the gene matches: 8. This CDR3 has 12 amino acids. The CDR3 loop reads CASTFGQGQAFF. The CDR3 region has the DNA TGTGCCAGCACCTTCGGACAGGGGCAGGCTTTCTTT.

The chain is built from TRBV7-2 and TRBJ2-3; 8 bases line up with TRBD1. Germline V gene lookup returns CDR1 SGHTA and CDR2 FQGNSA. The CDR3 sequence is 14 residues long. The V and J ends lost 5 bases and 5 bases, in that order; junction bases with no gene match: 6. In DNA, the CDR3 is TGTGCCAGCAGCGAGGACAGGGTGGGAGATACGCAGTATTTT. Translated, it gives CASSEDRVGDTQYF. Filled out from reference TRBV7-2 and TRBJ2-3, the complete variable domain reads GAGVSQSPSNKVTEKGKDVELRCDPISGHTALYWYRQSLGQGLEFLIYFQGNSAPDKSGLPSDRFSAERTGGSVSTLTIQRTQQEDSAVYLCASSEDRVGDTQYFGPGTRLTVL.

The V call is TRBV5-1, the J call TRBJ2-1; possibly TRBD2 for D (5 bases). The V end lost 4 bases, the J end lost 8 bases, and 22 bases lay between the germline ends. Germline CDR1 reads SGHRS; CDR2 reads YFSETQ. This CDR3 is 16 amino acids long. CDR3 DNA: TGCGCCAGCAGCGCTCCGGAGCGGACCCCCGGGGATGAGCAGTTCTTC. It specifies CASSAPERTPGDEQFF.

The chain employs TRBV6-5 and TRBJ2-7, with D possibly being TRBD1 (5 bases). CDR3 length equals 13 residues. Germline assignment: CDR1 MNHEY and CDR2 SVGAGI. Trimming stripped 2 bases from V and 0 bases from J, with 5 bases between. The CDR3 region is CASSYDSSYEQYF. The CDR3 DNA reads TGTGCCAGCAGTTACGACAGCTCCTACGAGCAGTACTTC.

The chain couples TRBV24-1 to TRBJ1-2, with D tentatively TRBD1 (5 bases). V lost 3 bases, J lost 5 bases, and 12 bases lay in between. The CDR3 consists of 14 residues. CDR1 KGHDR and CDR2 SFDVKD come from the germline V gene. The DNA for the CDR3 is TGTGCCACCAGTGATACCGACAGATCATATGGCTACACCTTC. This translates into CATSDTDRSYGYTF.

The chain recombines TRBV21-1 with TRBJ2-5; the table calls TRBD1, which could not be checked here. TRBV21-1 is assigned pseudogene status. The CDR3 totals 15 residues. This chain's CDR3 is CASSPKTGREETQYF. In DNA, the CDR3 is TGTGCCAGCAGCCCGAAAACAGGGAGAGAGGAGACCCAGTACTTC.

CDR3 bases: TGTGCCAGCAGCCGCCAGGGCCGCAATCAGCCCCAGCATTTT. As protein: CASSRQGRNQPQHF. The V gene is TRBV6-6, the J gene TRBJ1-5, with D perhaps matching TRBD1 (5 bases). V dropped 6 bases and J dropped 2 bases, with 11 bases sitting between them. The CDR3 runs 14 residues. Germline-derived CDR1 and CDR2 are MNHNY and SVGAGI (reference sequence).

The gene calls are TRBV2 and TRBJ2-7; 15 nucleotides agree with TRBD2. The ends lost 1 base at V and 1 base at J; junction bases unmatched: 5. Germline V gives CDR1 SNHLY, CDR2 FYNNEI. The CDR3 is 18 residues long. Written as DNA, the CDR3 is TGTGCCAGCAGTGAAGGGGGACTAGCGGGAGGTCTATCCTACGAGCAGTACTTC. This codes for CASSEGGLAGGLSYEQYF.

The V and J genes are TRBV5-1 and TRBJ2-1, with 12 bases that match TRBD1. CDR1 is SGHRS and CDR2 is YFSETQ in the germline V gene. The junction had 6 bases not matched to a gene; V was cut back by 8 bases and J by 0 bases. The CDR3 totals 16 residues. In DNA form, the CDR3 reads TGCGCCAGTGGGACAGGGGGCCCTGGCTCCTACAATGAGCAGTTCTTC. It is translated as CASGTGGPGSYNEQFF.

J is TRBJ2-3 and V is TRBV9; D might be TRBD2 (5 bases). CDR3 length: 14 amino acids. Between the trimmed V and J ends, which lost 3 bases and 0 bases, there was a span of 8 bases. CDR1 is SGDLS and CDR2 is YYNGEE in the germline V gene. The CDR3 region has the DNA TGTGCCAGCAGCGCTAGCCCGAGCACAGATACGCAGTATTTT. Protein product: CASSASPSTDTQYF.

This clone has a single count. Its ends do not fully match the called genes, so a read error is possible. The CDR3 loop is CAWSGNSEAFF. CDR3 DNA: TGTGCCTGGAGTGGGAACAGTGAAGCTTTCTTT. V is TRBV30 and J is TRBJ1-1; no firm D call. The CDR3 is 11 residues long. The V gene's germline CDR1 is GTSNPN and CDR2 SVGIG (reference sequence).

CDR3 loop: CASSPNRGLVYTIYF. The CDR3 nucleotides read TGCGCCAGCAGCCCCAACAGGGGTCTAGTATACACCATATATTTT. V is TRBV4-3 and J is TRBJ1-3; 7 bases are shared with TRBD1. Germline trimming cut 4 bases from V and 8 bases from J; bases unmatched to any gene: 11. The CDR3 is 15 residues long. CDR1 is LGHNA, CDR2 YSLEER, per germline.

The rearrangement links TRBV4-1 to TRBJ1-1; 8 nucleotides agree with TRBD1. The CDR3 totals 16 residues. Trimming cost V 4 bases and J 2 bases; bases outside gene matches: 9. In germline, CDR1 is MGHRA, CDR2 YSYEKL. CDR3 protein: CASSPPRDRPNTEAFF. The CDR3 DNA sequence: TGCGCCAGCAGCCCACCCCGGGACAGGCCCAACACTGAAGCTTTCTTT.

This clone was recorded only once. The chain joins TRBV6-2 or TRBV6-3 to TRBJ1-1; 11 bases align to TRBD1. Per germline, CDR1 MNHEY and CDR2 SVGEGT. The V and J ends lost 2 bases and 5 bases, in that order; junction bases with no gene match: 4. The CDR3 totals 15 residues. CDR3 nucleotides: TGTGCCAGCAGTTACGGTGGGACAGGGGGAACTGAAGCTTTCTTT. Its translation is CASSYGGTGGTEAFF.

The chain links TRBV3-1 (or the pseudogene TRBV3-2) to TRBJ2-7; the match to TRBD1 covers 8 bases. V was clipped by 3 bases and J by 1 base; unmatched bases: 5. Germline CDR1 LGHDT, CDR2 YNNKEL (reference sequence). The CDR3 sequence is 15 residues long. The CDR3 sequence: CASSQSQGVSYEQYF. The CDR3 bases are TGTGCCAGCAGCCAGTCACAGGGGGTATCCTACGAGCAGTACTTC.